Following are 16 T cell receptor beta chains from one sample sequenced in a study of beta chain features in type 1 diabetes. Study-level results: For Type 1 diabetes patients, all four CD4+ subsets carried TCRB CDR3s that were moderately but significantly shorter.

The whole isolated RNA underwent reverse transcription, so sequencing captured expressed TCRB transcripts. Produced via immunoSEQ multiplex PCR; TCRdb's table is partial and in-frame only. Among about 160,000 clones listed, under 13% were seen once. Antigen specificity for these receptors is unknown. The sample was central memory CD4+ T cells from blood. The origin of the receptors is a man younger than 40 with type 1 diabetes.

The chain uses TRBV2 and TRBJ2-2, with 9 bases matching TRBD2. The CDR3 sequence is 16 residues long. V trimming: 7 bases; J trimming: 8 bases; junction bases outside the gene matches: 14. Germline V gene lookup returns CDR1 SNHLY and CDR2 FYNNEI. CDR3: CASIRGLAGYGGELFF. The CDR3 DNA is TGTGCCAGCATACGAGGGCTAGCGGGATACGGAGGGGAGCTGTTTTTT.

This clone was seen more than once but under ten times. The same CDR3 also results from other DNA sequences found in this sample. The V gene is TRBV18, the J gene TRBJ2-7; perhaps TRBD1 as D (5 bases). Germline V gene lookup returns CDR1 KGHSH and CDR2 LQKENI. Between the trimmed V and J ends, which lost 2 bases and 4 bases, there was a span of 9 bases. This CDR3 contains 13 residues. CDR3 nucleotides: TGTGCCAGCTCACCAAACCAGGGATACGAGCAGTACTTC. Protein sequence: CASSPNQGYEQYF.

This clone was counted a few times. The rearrangement links TRBV4-1 to TRBJ1-2, with a tentative D call TRBD1 (5 bases). Per germline, CDR1 MGHRA and CDR2 YSYEKL. V shed 1 base and J shed 4 bases, with 10 bases lying between them. This CDR3 has 14 amino acids. This CDR3 is CASSQGQLLYGYTF. The CDR3 bases are TGCGCCAGCAGCCAAGGACAGCTCCTCTATGGCTACACCTTC.

The chain is built from TRBV6-6 and TRBJ2-7; 9 bases are a match to TRBD1. CDR3 length: 15 residues. Germline trimming cut 5 bases from V and 2 bases from J; bases unmatched to any gene: 7. Germline V gives CDR1 MNHNY, CDR2 SVGAGI (reference sequence). The CDR3 reads CASSPRQGGTYEQYF. CDR3 bases: TGTGCCAGCAGTCCCAGACAGGGGGGGACCTACGAGCAGTACTTC.

The chain couples TRBV4-2 to TRBJ2-7; TRBD2 matches 11 bases. V lost 9 bases to trimming and J lost 0 bases; unmatched junction nucleotides: 7. There are 15 residues in the CDR3. The germline gives CDR1 LGHNA, CDR2 YNFKEQ. This CDR3 reads CASTPGLAGSYEQYF. In DNA, the CDR3 is TGTGCCAGTACCCCAGGACTAGCGGGCTCCTACGAGCAGTACTTC.

This clone was counted a few times. This chain uses TRBV6-4 with TRBJ1-1; D remains ambiguous. The CDR3 covers 13 residues. V gave up 3 bases and J gave up 4 bases, with 9 bases separating them. The V gene's germline CDR1 is MRHNA and CDR2 SNTAGT. CDR3 in amino acids: CASSEASGTEAFF. The CDR3 DNA is TGTGCCAGCAGTGAGGCCTCTGGCACTGAAGCTTTCTTT.

V and J are TRBV11-2 and TRBJ2-7; D possibly corresponds to TRBD1 (6 bases). This CDR3 contains 12 residues. Trimming removed 5 bases at V and 3 bases at J, with 8 bases between. Per the germline V gene, CDR1 is SGHAT and CDR2 is FQNNGV. The CDR3 DNA follows: TGTGCCAGCAGCAGGGGGATCTACGAGCAGTACTTC. Amino acids: CASSRGIYEQYF.

This chain links TRBV2 with TRBJ2-1; possible D gene TRBD1, 6 bases. V lost 6 bases to trimming and J lost 9 bases, with 15 bases between them. Germline CDR1 SNHLY, CDR2 FYNNEI. The CDR3 extends over 13 amino acids. CDR3 bases: TGTGCCAGCAGCGTTTTGGTAGGGGGTGAGCAGTTCTTC. Its protein product is CASSVLVGGEQFF.

The CDR3 sequence: CARTGTSNTGELFF. The CDR3 DNA sequence: TGTGCCAGAACCGGGACTAGTAACACCGGGGAGCTGTTTTTT. The rearrangement joins TRBV4-2 to TRBJ2-2; 8 bases line up with TRBD2. V dropped 9 bases and J dropped 2; count of bases not matched to a gene: 5. This CDR3 has 14 residues. Germline-derived CDR1 and CDR2 are LGHNA and YNFKEQ.

This clone appeared a few times. The chain has TRBV9 and TRBJ2-1; D might be TRBD2 (5 bases). The CDR3 length is 17 residues. The V end was cut by 4 bases, the J end by 0 bases, with 17 bases between. CDR1 is SGDLS, CDR2 YYNGEE, per germline. This chain's CDR3 is CASSLGLSSSSYNEQFF. The CDR3 DNA sequence: TGTGCCAGCAGCTTAGGACTTTCCTCCAGCTCCTACAATGAGCAGTTCTTC. Variable domain in full (rest from reference TRBV9 and TRBJ2-1): DSGVTQTPKHLITATGQRVTLRCSPRSGDLSVYWYQQSLDQGLQFLIQYYNGEERAKGNILERFSAQQFPDLHSELNLSSLELGDSALYFCASSLGLSSSSYNEQFFGPGTRLTVL.

This clone was observed a handful of times. The V gene is TRBV7-9, the J gene TRBJ2-6; D call uncertain. The CDR3 totals 15 residues. Germline V lookup: CDR1 SEHNR, CDR2 FQNEAQ (reference sequence). V lost 4 bases, J lost 0 bases, and 7 bases lay in between. The CDR3 loop is CASSSYSSGANVLTF. CDR3 in DNA: TGTGCCAGCAGCTCTTACAGCTCTGGGGCCAACGTCCTGACTTTC.

This rearrangement joins TRBV5-4 to TRBJ2-3, with 7 bases aligning to TRBD2. Germline loops: CDR1 SGHNT, CDR2 YYREEE (reference sequence). This CDR3 has 15 residues. J lost 8 bases, V lost 0 bases, and 9 bases had no gene match. This CDR3 reads CASSLGLAGPVTQYF. CDR3 DNA sequence: TGTGCCAGCAGCTTGGGACTAGCCGGCCCAGTTACGCAGTATTTT.

This clone has just a few counts. Other DNA sequences from this sample encode an identical CDR3 as well. The chain uses TRBV29-1 and TRBJ2-3; D call uncertain. Trimming removed 4 bases at V and 0 bases at J, with 5 bases between. Germline V CDR1 and CDR2: SQVTM, ANQGSEA. The CDR3 has 12 amino acids. The DNA for the CDR3 is TGCAGCGTTGGAGCTAGCACAGATACGCAGTATTTT. As protein: CSVGASTDTQYF.

V gene TRBV30 combines with J gene TRBJ1-5; 10 bases map to TRBD1. With 4 bases clipped from V and 9 bases from J, the junction kept 18 bases outside the gene matches. CDR3 length equals 17 residues. The germline V gene has CDR1 GTSNPN and CDR2 SVGIG (reference sequence). The CDR3 region has the DNA TGTGCCTGGAACTTTAGATCCGGGACAGGGGCCCGGAGGCCCCAGCATTTT. Translated: CAWNFRSGTGARRPQHF.

This clone was picked up many times. This chain links TRBV28 with TRBJ2-1; TRBD2 aligns across 8 bases. Germline V gives CDR1 MDHEN, CDR2 SYDVKM. The CDR3 loop spans 15 amino acids. V gave up 6 bases and J gave up 5 bases; unmatched junction bases: 9. CDR3 DNA sequence: TGTGCCAGCAGGACAAGCGGGAGTCACCACAATGAGCAGTTCTTC. It translates to CASRTSGSHHNEQFF.

The rearrangement links TRBV2 to TRBJ2-5; no clear D. Trimming stripped 2 bases from V and 0 bases from J, with 7 bases between. The CDR3 covers 14 residues. Germline-derived CDR1 and CDR2 are SNHLY and FYNNEI. For the CDR3, the DNA is TGTGCCAGCAGTGAAAGGAGTAACCAAGAGACCCAGTACTTC. Amino acid sequence: CASSERSNQETQYF.